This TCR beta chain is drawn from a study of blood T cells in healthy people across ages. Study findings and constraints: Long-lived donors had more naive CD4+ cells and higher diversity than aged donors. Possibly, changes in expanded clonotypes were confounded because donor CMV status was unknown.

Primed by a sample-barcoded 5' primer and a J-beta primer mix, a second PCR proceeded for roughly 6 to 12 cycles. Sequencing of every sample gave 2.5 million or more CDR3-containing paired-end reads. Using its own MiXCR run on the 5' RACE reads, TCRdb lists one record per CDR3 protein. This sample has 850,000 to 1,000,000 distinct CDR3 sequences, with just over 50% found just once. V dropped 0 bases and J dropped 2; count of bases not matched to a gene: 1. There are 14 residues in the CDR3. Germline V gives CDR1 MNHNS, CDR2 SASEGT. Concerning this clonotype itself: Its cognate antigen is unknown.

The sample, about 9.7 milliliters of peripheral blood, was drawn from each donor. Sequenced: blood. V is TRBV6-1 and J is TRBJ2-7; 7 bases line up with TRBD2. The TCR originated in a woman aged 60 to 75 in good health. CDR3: CASSEATSTYEQYF. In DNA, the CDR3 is TGTGCCAGCAGTGAAGCGACTAGCACCTACGAGCAGTACTTC.